This T cell receptor beta chain emerged from a study of metastatic and nonmetastatic thyroid tumors. Study-wide results and caveats: Reportedly, malignant thyroid tumors had significantly higher TCR beta diversity than benign nodules, in blood and tumor.

About this clone: Its antigen is not identified.

MiXCR reprocessed the PCR reads for TCRdb. Of about 30,000 clones in the sample, 20% were seen once. Trimming took off 7 bases at V and 6 bases at J, with 22 bases between the two ends. CDR3 length: 16 residues. Germline V gene data show CDR1 as LNHDA and CDR2 as SQIVND (reference sequence). Treatment of any kind had been given to no patient before thyroid surgery. This chain joins TRBV19 and TRBJ1-5; no clear D. The sequencing sample was made of blood. This receptor was identified in a female donor with papillary thyroid cancer or a benign thyroid nodule (not recorded which). Some clones in this sample may be carry-over from other donors' samples. The CDR3 sequence: CASTPRGSGLSQPQHF. The CDR3 DNA reads as TGTGCCAGTACCCCCCGTGGGTCCGGTCTAAGTCAGCCCCAGCATTTT. Drawing the rest from reference TRBV19 and TRBJ1-5, the complete variable domain is DGGITQSPKYLFRKEGQNVTLSCEQNLNHDAMYWYRQDPGQGLRLIYYSQIVNDFQKGDIAEGYSVSREKKESFPLTVTSAQKNPTAFYLCASTPRGSGLSQPQHFGDGTRLSIL.